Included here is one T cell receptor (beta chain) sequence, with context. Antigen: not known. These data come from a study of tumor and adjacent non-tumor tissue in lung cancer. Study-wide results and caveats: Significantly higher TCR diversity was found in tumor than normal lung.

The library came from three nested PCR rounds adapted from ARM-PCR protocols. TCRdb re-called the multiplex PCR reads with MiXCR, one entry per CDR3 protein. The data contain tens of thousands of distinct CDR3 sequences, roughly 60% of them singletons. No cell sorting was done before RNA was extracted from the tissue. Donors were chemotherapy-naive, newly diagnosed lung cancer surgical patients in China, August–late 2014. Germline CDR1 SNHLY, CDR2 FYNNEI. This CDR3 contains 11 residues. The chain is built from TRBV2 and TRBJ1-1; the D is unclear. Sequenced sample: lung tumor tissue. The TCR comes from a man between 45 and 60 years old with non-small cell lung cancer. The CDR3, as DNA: TGTGTTAGCAGTGAAGCTCTCGAAGCTTTCTTT. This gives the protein CVSSEALEAFF.